A selection of T cell receptor beta chains follows, all from one sample in a study of identical twins. TCRdb processed the 5' RACE reads anew with MiXCR; each CDR3 protein has one entry. Seen here are under 1 million distinct CDR3 sequences, over 9% observed once, and the top ten hold under 2%. The same data also contributed to another study, on yellow fever vaccine responses in identical twins.

Sequenced material: PBMCs. These receptor sequences come from a woman in her late teens or twenties in good health. The CDR3 runs from the conserved cysteine through the conserved F or W. The order of the fields is clone size, J gene, V gene, D gene, CDR3 DNA, CDR3 protein. A D gene is named only where the DNA matches it firmly. Expanded clones are given a class, and other clones once, few, many or no size at all.

size: many
J: TRBJ1-1
V: TRBV20-1
D: -
DNA: TGCAGTGCTAGAGAGGAAGGGATCCTTAACACTGAAGCTTTCTTT
CDR3: CSAREEGILNTEAFF

size: few
J: TRBJ2-7
V: TRBV20-1
D: TRBD1
DNA: TGCAGTGCTAGTCCACCGGGACAGGGTTCCTACGAGCAGTACTTC
CDR3: CSASPPGQGSYEQYF

size: few
J: TRBJ2-7
V: TRBV9
D: -
DNA: TGTGCCAGCAGCGTAGCCGGGGGGCTGGAATACGAGCAGTACTTC
CDR3: CASSVAGGLEYEQYF

size: -
J: TRBJ2-2
V: TRBV18
D: -
DNA: TGTGCCAGCTCACCACAGTGGGAAAGAGGGGTCACCGGGGAGCTGTTTTTT
CDR3: CASSPQWERGVTGELFF

size: few
J: TRBJ2-1
V: TRBV4-1
D: -
DNA: TGCGCCAGCAGCCAAGATCCCTCAACAGGGTTCAATGAGCAGTTCTTC
CDR3: CASSQDPSTGFNEQFF

size: -
J: TRBJ2-1
V: TRBV7-3
D: -
DNA: TGTGCCAGCAGCTACTTTGGGGGCGACAATGAGCAGTTCTTC
CDR3: CASSYFGGDNEQFF

size: few
J: TRBJ2-1
V: TRBV2
D: -
DNA: TGTGCCAGCACGGCGCTAGATGAGCAGTTCTTC
CDR3: CASTALDEQFF

size: few
J: TRBJ1-4
V: TRBV7-9
D: -
DNA: TGTGCCAGCAGCTTAGTTGGTAATGAAAAACTGTTTTTT
CDR3: CASSLVGNEKLFF

size: -
J: TRBJ1-5
V: TRBV19
D: -
DNA: TGTGCCAGTAGTATAGAGTCCAGGGGTCAGCCCCAGCATTTT
CDR3: CASSIESRGQPQHF

size: -
J: TRBJ2-1
V: TRBV2
D: TRBD2
DNA: TGTGCCACCGTGCCGGGGGGAGAGGATGAGCAGTTCTTC
CDR3: CATVPGGEDEQFF

size: few
J: TRBJ1-6
V: TRBV5-8
D: TRBD1
DNA: TGTGCCAGCAACAGGGGACCGGACAGTCTTAATTCACCCCTCCACTTT
CDR3: CASNRGPDSLNSPLHF

size: -
J: TRBJ2-7
V: TRBV6-1
D: TRBD1
DNA: TGTGCCAGCAGTGCGTTCCGGGACAGGGACCACGAGCAGTACTTC
CDR3: CASSAFRDRDHEQYF

size: many
J: TRBJ1-4
V: TRBV24-1
D: -
DNA: TGTGCCACCAGTGAAACGACTGGGATCCTAGAAAAACTGTTTTTT
CDR3: CATSETTGILEKLFF

size: -
J: TRBJ2-3
V: TRBV24-1
D: -
DNA: TGTGCCACCAGTGATAAACAGGGATGGGCTACAGATACGCAGTATTTT
CDR3: CATSDKQGWATDTQYF

size: few
J: TRBJ2-1
V: TRBV7-6
D: TRBD2
DNA: TGTGCCAGCAGCTTTCCGGGGTTTAATCGGGAGGACAAGCAGTTCTTC
CDR3: CASSFPGFNREDKQFF

size: few
J: TRBJ2-2
V: TRBV10-2
D: TRBD2
DNA: TGCGCCAGCGGGCCGGGACTAGCTTCCACCGGGGAGCTGTTTTTT
CDR3: CASGPGLASTGELFF

size: few
J: TRBJ2-1
V: TRBV4-1
D: -
DNA: TGCGCCAGCAGCCAAGTCGCGCAGGTTGAGCAGTTCTTC
CDR3: CASSQVAQVEQFF

size: -
J: TRBJ1-4
V: TRBV5-1
D: -
DNA: TGCGCCAGCAGCTTGGGGGACGCGTGGGAACTGTTTTTT
CDR3: CASSLGDAWELFF

size: few
J: TRBJ1-1
V: TRBV18
D: -
DNA: TGTGCCAGCTCATCCTCCGGGCCTGGGACTGAAGCTTTCTTT
CDR3: CASSSSGPGTEAFF

size: few
J: TRBJ1-1
V: TRBV12-3/TRBV12-4
D: -
DNA: TGTGCCAGCAGTTTAATGGCTCTCACTGGAGCTTTCTTT
CDR3: CASSLMALTGAFF

size: many
J: TRBJ2-5
V: TRBV10-3
D: -
DNA: TGTGCCATCAGTGATAGGGCTACGGAAGAGACCCAGTACTTC
CDR3: CAISDRATEETQYF

size: many
J: TRBJ2-3
V: TRBV5-1
D: TRBD2
DNA: TGCGCCAGCAGCAAAGGACTAGCGGGGGGGCCAGATACGCAGTATTTT
CDR3: CASSKGLAGGPDTQYF

size: many
J: TRBJ2-7
V: TRBV5-1
D: TRBD1
DNA: TGCGCCAGCAGCTGGGACAGGGGCCGCCCTGAGCAGTACTTC
CDR3: CASSWDRGRPEQYF

size: few
J: TRBJ2-5
V: TRBV12-3/TRBV12-4
D: -
DNA: TGTGCCAGCAGTTTAGGTCCAAGGAAGGAGACCCAGTACTTC
CDR3: CASSLGPRKETQYF

size: few
J: TRBJ2-1
V: TRBV5-1
D: TRBD2
DNA: TGCGCCAGCAGCCCAATACTAGCGGGAGGGCCAAACAATGAGCAGTTCTTC
CDR3: CASSPILAGGPNNEQFF

size: few
J: TRBJ2-5
V: TRBV14
D: -
DNA: TGTGCCAGCAGCCAAGGAATGTTGTCCAGCCTGGAGTACTTC
CDR3: CASSQGMLSSLEYF

size: -
J: TRBJ2-1
V: TRBV2
D: TRBD2
DNA: TGTGCCAGCAGTGAATACGTTGGGGCTAGCGGGGGGTTATACAATGAGCAGTTCTTC
CDR3: CASSEYVGASGGLYNEQFF

size: few
J: TRBJ2-5
V: TRBV5-1
D: -
DNA: TGCGCCAGCAGCTTGCGGGGTCAGGACGGGGAGACCCAGTACTTC
CDR3: CASSLRGQDGETQYF

size: few
J: TRBJ1-3
V: TRBV12-3/TRBV12-4
D: TRBD1
DNA: TGTGCCAGCAGTCCGGACAGGCGTGGAAACACCATATATTTT
CDR3: CASSPDRRGNTIYF

size: many
J: TRBJ2-2
V: TRBV24-1
D: -
DNA: TGTGCCACCAGTGGAGCAGGGAACACCGGGGAGCTGTTTTTT
CDR3: CATSGAGNTGELFF

size: few
J: TRBJ2-1
V: TRBV10-1
D: TRBD2
DNA: TGCGCCAGCAGCGAAAGTGTAGGGACTAGCGGGAGGGACAATGAGCAGTTCTTC
CDR3: CASSESVGTSGRDNEQFF

size: many
J: TRBJ2-2
V: TRBV12-3/TRBV12-4
D: -
DNA: TGTGCCAGCAGTCCCACGGGGCGAACCGGGGAGCTGTTTTTT
CDR3: CASSPTGRTGELFF

size: few
J: TRBJ1-1
V: TRBV7-2
D: -
DNA: TGTGCCAGCAGCTTAGCGGGGGGGATGAACACTGAAGCTTTCTTT
CDR3: CASSLAGGMNTEAFF

size: -
J: TRBJ2-5
V: TRBV7-2
D: TRBD1
DNA: TGTGCCAGCAGCCCCCTGACAGGGGTAAAGGGGACCCAGTACTTC
CDR3: CASSPLTGVKGTQYF

size: few
J: TRBJ2-3
V: TRBV3-1
D: -
DNA: TGTGCCAGCAGCCAAGATAGGCGGCAGAGCACAGATACGCAGTATTTT
CDR3: CASSQDRRQSTDTQYF

size: -
J: TRBJ1-2
V: TRBV19
D: -
DNA: TGTGCCAGTAGTATAACGGACTACTATGGCTACACCTTC
CDR3: CASSITDYYGYTF

size: -
J: TRBJ2-2
V: TRBV20-1
D: -
DNA: TGCAGTGCTAGGGGCGGGCTTAACACCGGGGAGCTGTTTTTT
CDR3: CSARGGLNTGELFF

size: few
J: TRBJ1-6
V: TRBV10-2
D: -
DNA: TGCGCCAGCAGAACAGGGCGTTCACCCCTCCACTTT
CDR3: CASRTGRSPLHF

size: many
J: TRBJ2-1
V: TRBV20-1
D: -
DNA: TGCAGTGCTAGTAGTCAGGGGCCCTTCGCTGAGCAGTTCTTC
CDR3: CSASSQGPFAEQFF

size: -
J: TRBJ1-5
V: TRBV28
D: -
DNA: TGTGCCAGCAGTTCCTGGACTCGGGACTCAAAGGGGGATAGGCAGCCCCAGCATTTT
CDR3: CASSSWTRDSKGDRQPQHF

size: -
J: TRBJ1-2
V: TRBV6-6
D: TRBD1
DNA: TGTGCCAGCAGTTCCGACAGGGCTGGTGGCTACACCTTC
CDR3: CASSSDRAGGYTF

size: few
J: TRBJ2-7
V: TRBV9
D: TRBD2
DNA: TGTGCCAGCAGCCCCCGCGGTAGCGGGAGGGTGGGGGAGCAGTACTTC
CDR3: CASSPRGSGRVGEQYF

size: -
J: TRBJ2-1
V: TRBV20-1
D: -
DNA: TGCAGTGCTACCAGGACAGAAGGGGTAGACGATGAGCAGTTCTTC
CDR3: CSATRTEGVDDEQFF

size: -
J: TRBJ1-1
V: TRBV20-1
D: -
DNA: TGCAGTCTCACCCAGAGATCGAACACTGAAGCTTTCTTT
CDR3: CSLTQRSNTEAFF

size: few
J: TRBJ2-5
V: TRBV11-1
D: TRBD2
DNA: TGTGCCAGCAGCTTAGCGAGAAGCCCTACTAGCGGGCCACAAGAGACCCAGTACTTC
CDR3: CASSLARSPTSGPQETQYF

size: many
J: TRBJ2-3
V: TRBV12-3/TRBV12-4
D: TRBD2
DNA: TGTGCCAGCACTTTGGGTAGCGGGGGCTTCACAGATACGCAGTATTTT
CDR3: CASTLGSGGFTDTQYF

size: -
J: TRBJ2-2
V: TRBV28
D: TRBD2
DNA: TGTGCCAGCATAGCGGGGGGGGCGAACACCGGGGAGCTGTTTTTT
CDR3: CASIAGGANTGELFF

size: -
J: TRBJ2-1
V: TRBV4-1
D: -
DNA: TGCGCCAGCAGCATCGGGCCTCTGGCCTACAATGAGCAGTTCTTC
CDR3: CASSIGPLAYNEQFF

size: -
J: TRBJ2-7
V: TRBV28
D: TRBD2
DNA: TGTGCCAGCAGTTTGGGGGCTAGCGGGAGTTGGGGGCAGTACTTC
CDR3: CASSLGASGSWGQYF